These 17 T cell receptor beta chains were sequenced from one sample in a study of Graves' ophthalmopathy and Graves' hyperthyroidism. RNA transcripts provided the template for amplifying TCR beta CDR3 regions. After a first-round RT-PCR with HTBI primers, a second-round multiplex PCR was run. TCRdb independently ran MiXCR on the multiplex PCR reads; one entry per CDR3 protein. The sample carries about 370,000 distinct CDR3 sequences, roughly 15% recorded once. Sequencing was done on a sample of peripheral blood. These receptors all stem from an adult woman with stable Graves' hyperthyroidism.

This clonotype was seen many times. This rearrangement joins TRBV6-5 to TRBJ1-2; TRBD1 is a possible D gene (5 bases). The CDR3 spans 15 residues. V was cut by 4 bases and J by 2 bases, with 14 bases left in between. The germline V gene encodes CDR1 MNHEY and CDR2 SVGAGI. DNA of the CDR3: TGTGCCAGCAGTTCAACTCCAGGGAACAACTATGGCTACACCTTC. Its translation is CASSSTPGNNYGYTF.

The CDR3 DNA follows: TGTGCCAGCAGCTTAACGTGGGCAGGGGGCGGCGGGGAGCTGTTTTTT. Encoded protein: CASSLTWAGGGGELFF. The V call is TRBV7-3, the J call TRBJ2-2; 8 bases align to TRBD1. Looked up from germline, CDR1 is SGHTA and CDR2 is FQGTGA. There are 16 residues in the CDR3. V lost 0 bases and J lost 7; bases outside the gene matches: 7.

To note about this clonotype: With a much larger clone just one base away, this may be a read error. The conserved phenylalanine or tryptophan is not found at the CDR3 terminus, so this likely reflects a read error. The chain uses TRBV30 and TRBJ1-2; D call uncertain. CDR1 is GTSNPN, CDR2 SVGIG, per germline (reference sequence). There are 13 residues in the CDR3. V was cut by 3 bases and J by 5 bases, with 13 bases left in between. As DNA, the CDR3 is TGTGCCTGGAGCTCAAGGGCCGGGTATGGCTACACCTAC. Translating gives CAWSSRAGYGYTY.

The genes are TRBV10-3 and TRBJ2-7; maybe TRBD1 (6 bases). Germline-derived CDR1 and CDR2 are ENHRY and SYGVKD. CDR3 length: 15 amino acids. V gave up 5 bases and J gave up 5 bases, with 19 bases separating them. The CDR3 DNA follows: TGTGCCATCAGTAAAACGGACAGTAAGGCCGACGAGCAGTACTTC. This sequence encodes CAISKTDSKADEQYF.

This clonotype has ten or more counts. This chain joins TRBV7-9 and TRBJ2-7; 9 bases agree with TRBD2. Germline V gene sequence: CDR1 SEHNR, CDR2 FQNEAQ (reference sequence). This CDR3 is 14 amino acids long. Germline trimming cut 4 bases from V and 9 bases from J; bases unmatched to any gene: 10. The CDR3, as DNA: TGTGCCAGCAGCTCAAGGACTAGCGAAGGAGGGCAGTACTTC. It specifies CASSSRTSEGGQYF.

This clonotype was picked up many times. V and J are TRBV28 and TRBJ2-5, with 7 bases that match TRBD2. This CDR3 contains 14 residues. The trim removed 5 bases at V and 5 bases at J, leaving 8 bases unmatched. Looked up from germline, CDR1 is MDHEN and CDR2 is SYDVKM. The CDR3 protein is CASSPMGGFETQYF. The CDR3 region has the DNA TGTGCCAGCAGTCCAATGGGAGGGTTCGAGACCCAGTACTTC.

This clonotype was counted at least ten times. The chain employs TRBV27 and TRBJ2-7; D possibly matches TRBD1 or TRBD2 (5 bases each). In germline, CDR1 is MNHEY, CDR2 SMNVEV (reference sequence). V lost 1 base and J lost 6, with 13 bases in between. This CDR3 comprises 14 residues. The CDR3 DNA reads TGTGCCAGCAGTTTATTGACCGAGGGACGCGAGCAGTACTTC. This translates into CASSLLTEGREQYF.

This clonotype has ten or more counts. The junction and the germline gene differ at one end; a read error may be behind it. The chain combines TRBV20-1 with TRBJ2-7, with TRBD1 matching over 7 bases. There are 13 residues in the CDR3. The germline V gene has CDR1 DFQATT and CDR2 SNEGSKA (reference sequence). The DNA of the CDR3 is TGCAGTGCCAGAGGGACAGCCTCCTACGAGCAGTACTTC. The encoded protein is CSARGTASYEQYF.

The CDR3 loop reads CASSLFGTDLSYGYTF. CDR3 DNA: TGTGCCAGCAGCTTATTCGGGACTGACTTATCCTATGGCTACACCTTC. The chain combines TRBV11-1 with TRBJ1-2, with a possible D match to TRBD1 (5 bases). V lost 2 bases to trimming and J lost 4 bases, with 17 bases between them. Germline V CDR1 and CDR2: SGHAT, FQDESV (reference sequence). This CDR3 has 16 amino acids.

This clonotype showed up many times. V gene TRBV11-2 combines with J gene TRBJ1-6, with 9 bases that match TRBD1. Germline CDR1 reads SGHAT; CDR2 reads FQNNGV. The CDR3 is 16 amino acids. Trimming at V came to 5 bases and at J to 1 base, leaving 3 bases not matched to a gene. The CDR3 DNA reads TGTGCCAGCAGCCGAGACAGGGGGTCCTATAATTCACCCCTCCACTTT. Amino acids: CASSRDRGSYNSPLHF.

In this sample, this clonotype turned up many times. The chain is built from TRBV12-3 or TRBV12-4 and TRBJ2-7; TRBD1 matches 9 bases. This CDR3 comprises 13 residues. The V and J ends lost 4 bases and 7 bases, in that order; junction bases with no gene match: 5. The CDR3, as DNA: TGTGCCAGCAGTTCACAGGGGGCTAAGGAGCAGTACTTC. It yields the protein CASSSQGAKEQYF.

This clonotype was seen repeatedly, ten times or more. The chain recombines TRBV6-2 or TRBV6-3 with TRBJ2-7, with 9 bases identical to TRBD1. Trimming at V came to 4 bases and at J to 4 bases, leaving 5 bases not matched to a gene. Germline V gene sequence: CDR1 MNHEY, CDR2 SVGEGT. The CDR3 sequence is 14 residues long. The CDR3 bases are TGTGCCAGCAGTTCCGGGACAGGGCTTTACGAGCAGTACTTC. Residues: CASSSGTGLYEQYF.

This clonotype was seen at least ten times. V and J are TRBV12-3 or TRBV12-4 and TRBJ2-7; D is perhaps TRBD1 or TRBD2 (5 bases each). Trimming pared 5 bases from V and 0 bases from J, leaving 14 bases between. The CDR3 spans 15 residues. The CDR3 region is CASSRDGQSSYEQYF. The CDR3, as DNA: TGTGCCAGCAGTCGGGACGGCCAAAGCTCCTACGAGCAGTACTTC.

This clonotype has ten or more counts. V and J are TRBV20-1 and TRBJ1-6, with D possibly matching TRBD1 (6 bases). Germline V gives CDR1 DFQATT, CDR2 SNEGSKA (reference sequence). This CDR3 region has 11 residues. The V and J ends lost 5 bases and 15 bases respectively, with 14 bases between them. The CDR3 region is CSAAGTSGLHF. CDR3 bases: TGCAGTGCTGCAGGGACATCAGGCCTCCACTTT.

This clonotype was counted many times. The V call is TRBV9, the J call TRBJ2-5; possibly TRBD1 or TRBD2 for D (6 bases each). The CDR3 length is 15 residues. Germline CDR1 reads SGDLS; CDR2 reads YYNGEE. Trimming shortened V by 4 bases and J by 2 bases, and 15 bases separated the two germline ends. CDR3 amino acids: CASSNRGGSQETQYF. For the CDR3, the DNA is TGTGCCAGCAGCAACAGAGGGGGGTCTCAAGAGACCCAGTACTTC.

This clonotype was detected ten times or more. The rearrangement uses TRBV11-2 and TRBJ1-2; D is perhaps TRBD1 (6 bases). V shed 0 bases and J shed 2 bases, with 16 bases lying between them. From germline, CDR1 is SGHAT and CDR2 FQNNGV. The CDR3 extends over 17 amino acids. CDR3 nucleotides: TGTGCCAGCAGCTTAGAATTAGTCATGGGGGCCAACTATGGCTACACCTTC. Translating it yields CASSLELVMGANYGYTF.

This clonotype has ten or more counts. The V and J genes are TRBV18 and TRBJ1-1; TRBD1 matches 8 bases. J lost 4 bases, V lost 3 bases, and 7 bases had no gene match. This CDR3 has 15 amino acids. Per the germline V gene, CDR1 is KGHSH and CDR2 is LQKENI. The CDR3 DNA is TGTGCCAGCTCACCTGGACAGGGAATGGGCACTGAAGCTTTCTTT. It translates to CASSPGQGMGTEAFF. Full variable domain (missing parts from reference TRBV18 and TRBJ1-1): NAGVMQNPRHLVRRRGQEARLRCSPMKGHSHVYWYRQLPEEGLKFMVYLQKENIIDESGMPKERFSAEFPKEGPSILRIQQVVRGDSAAYFCASSPGQGMGTEAFFGQGTRLTVV.